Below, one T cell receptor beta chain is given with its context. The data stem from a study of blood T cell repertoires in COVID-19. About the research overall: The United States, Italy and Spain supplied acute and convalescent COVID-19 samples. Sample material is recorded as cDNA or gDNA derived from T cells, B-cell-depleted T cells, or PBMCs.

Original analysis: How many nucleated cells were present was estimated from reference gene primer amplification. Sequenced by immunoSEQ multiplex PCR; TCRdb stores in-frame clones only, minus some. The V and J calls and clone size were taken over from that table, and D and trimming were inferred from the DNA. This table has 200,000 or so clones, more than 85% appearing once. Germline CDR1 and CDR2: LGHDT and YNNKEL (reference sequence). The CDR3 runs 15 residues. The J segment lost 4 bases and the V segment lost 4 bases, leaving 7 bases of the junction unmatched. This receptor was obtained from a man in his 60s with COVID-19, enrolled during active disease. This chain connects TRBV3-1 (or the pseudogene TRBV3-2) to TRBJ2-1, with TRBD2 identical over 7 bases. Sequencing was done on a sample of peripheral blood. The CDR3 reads CASSPGLAVYNEQFF. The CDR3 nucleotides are TGTGCCAGCAGCCCCGGGCTAGCGGTTTACAATGAGCAGTTCTTC.